These 12 T cell receptor beta chains were all obtained from the same sample, sequenced in a study of cytomegalovirus exposure and HLA in healthy donors. PCR involved 60 Vbeta and 13 Jbeta primers. The assay was immunoSEQ multiplex PCR, and TCRdb's table has in-frame clones only and misses some. The table lists over 80,000 clones, approximately 83% of them singletons. The sequenced sample consisted of PBMCs. These receptors originate from a man aged 40-50 years in good health and CMV-seronegative.

This chain uses TRBV5-1 with TRBJ1-4; TRBD1 aligns across 7 bases. Germline V lookup: CDR1 SGHRS, CDR2 YFSETQ. CDR3 length: 14 amino acids. Unmatched junction bases numbered 7, after V lost 3 bases and J lost 8 bases. The CDR3 DNA reads TGCGCCAGCAGCTCAGGGGGGCCTGGGGAAAAACTGTTTTTT. Residues: CASSSGGPGEKLFF.

About this clone itself: A read error may account for a junction end that differs from germline. The rearrangement joins TRBV7-9 to TRBJ1-5, with D tentatively TRBD1 (6 bases). The length of the CDR3 is 16 residues. Germline lookup yields CDR1 SEHNR and CDR2 FQNEAQ (reference sequence). The CDR3: CSSSLVGRGSNQPQHF. The CDR3 DNA follows: TGTTCCAGCAGCTTAGTTGGCAGGGGAAGCAATCAGCCCCAGCATTTT.

This clone showed up just a few times. The rearrangement joins TRBV6-1 to TRBJ2-5; TRBD2 might be the D (6 bases). V was trimmed by 3 bases and J by 4 bases, leaving 15 bases between them. In germline, CDR1 is MNHNS, CDR2 SASEGT. The CDR3 is made up of 15 amino acids. DNA of the CDR3: TGTGCCAGCAGTGAGCGGGGACTTGAGGCAGAGACCCAGTACTTC. Translating gives CASSERGLEAETQYF.

V usage is TRBV6-1 and J usage is TRBJ1-5; D is ambiguous. This CDR3 contains 14 residues. CDR1 and CDR2 (germline): MNHNS, SASEGT. V was clipped by 7 bases and J by 0 bases, with 10 bases between them. The CDR3 DNA follows: TGTGCCAGCACCGAAGCCTATAGCAATCAGCCCCAGCATTTT. Protein product: CASTEAYSNQPQHF.

This clone was counted a few times. The rearrangement uses TRBV5-6 and TRBJ1-2, with 7 bases identical to TRBD1. CDR1 and CDR2 from the germline V gene are SGHDT and YYEEEE. This CDR3 is 13 amino acids long. V lost 5 bases, J lost 6 bases, and 7 bases stayed unmatched. CDR3: CASSPPDRDGYTF. The CDR3 DNA reads TGTGCCAGCAGTCCCCCTGACAGGGATGGCTACACCTTC.

The V gene is TRBV9, the J gene TRBJ1-6; weak D call: TRBD1 (5 bases). The germline CDR1 and CDR2 sequences are SGDLS and YYNGEE. CDR3 length: 15 residues. Trimming removed 3 bases from V and 10 bases from J, with 17 bases in between. The CDR3 DNA is TGTGCCAGCAGCGCCGAGACAGCCGCAGGGTCACCCCTCCACTTT. Translation gives CASSAETAAGSPLHF.

The chain recombines TRBV28 with TRBJ1-4, with TRBD1 matching 8 bases. This CDR3 contains 14 residues. The J segment lost 5 bases and the V segment lost 5 bases, leaving 4 bases of the junction unmatched. Germline V gives CDR1 MDHEN, CDR2 SYDVKM. CDR3: CASSRTGWNEKLFF. The CDR3 bases are TGTGCCAGCAGTCGGACAGGGTGGAATGAAAAACTGTTTTTT.

The chain carries TRBV7-2 and TRBJ2-2; the D gene is possibly TRBD2 (6 bases). V was cut by 5 bases and J by 2 bases, with 9 bases left in between. Germline assignment: CDR1 SGHTA and CDR2 FQGNSA. The CDR3 spans 14 residues. CDR3 nucleotides: TGTGCCAGCAGCCCGGGACTTAACACCGGGGAGCTGTTTTTT. Translated, it gives CASSPGLNTGELFF.

V is TRBV9 and J is TRBJ2-3; TRBD1 is a possible D gene (6 bases). Germline V gene sequence: CDR1 SGDLS, CDR2 YYNGEE. The V gene lost 2 bases and the J gene lost 0 bases, with 19 bases spanning the gap. The CDR3 is made up of 18 amino acids. In DNA form, the CDR3 reads TGTGCCAGCAGCGTGACATCGCTGGACAGTCCAAGCACAGATACGCAGTATTTT. Translated, it gives CASSVTSLDSPSTDTQYF.

V is TRBV7-9 and J is TRBJ1-2; 8 nucleotides line up with TRBD1. After removal of 4 bases from V and 5 bases from J, the junction contained 21 bases not matched to a gene. CDR1 and CDR2 from the germline V gene are SEHNR and FQNEAQ (reference sequence). The length of the CDR3 is 19 residues. The CDR3 spells CASSSGAGTGSSFGYGYTF. The CDR3 DNA reads TGTGCCAGCAGCTCCGGGGCCGGGACAGGTTCTTCCTTTGGTTATGGCTACACCTTC.

This clone has a handful of counts. The chain has TRBV7-9 and TRBJ1-1, with a possible D match to TRBD1 (5 bases). Germline CDR1 reads SEHNR; CDR2 reads FQNEAQ (reference sequence). V was pared by 3 bases and J by 11 bases, with 10 bases between. The CDR3 spans 11 residues. DNA for the CDR3: TGTGCCAGCAGCTTGGGGCCTGGGGCTTTCTTT. Translation: CASSLGPGAFF.

This chain joins TRBV7-3 and TRBJ2-1, with D tentatively TRBD1 (6 bases). Per germline, CDR1 SGHTA and CDR2 FQGTGA. Trimming left V 5 bases short and J 6 bases short, with 11 bases between. This CDR3 has 13 amino acids. CDR3: CASSPTGGNEQFF. CDR3 DNA: TGTGCCAGCAGCCCGACAGGAGGCAATGAGCAGTTCTTC.